The T cell receptor (beta chain) under discussion was sequenced for a study of chemoradiotherapy in HPV16-positive cancers. Within the sample, this clone is medium-sized (0.01 to 0.1%). Produced via immunoSEQ multiplex PCR; TCRdb's table is partial and in-frame only. The profile shows more than 35,000 clones, roughly 77% of them singletons. The clonotype was recovered from a human donor with HPV-associated anogenital cancer. Sequences were derived from blood, sampled from a patient who underwent chemoradiotherapy.

CDR3 protein: CASSPEISAVPYEQYF. Here the CDR3 DNA reads TGTGCCAGCAGCCCAGAAATTTCCGCGGTCCCCTACGAGCAGTACTTC. The rearrangement links TRBV11-1 to TRBJ2-7; D gene ambiguous. The germline V gene encodes CDR1 SGHAT and CDR2 FQDESV (reference sequence). The CDR3 extends over 16 amino acids. Between the trimmed V and J ends, which lost 5 bases and 2 bases, there was a span of 19 bases.